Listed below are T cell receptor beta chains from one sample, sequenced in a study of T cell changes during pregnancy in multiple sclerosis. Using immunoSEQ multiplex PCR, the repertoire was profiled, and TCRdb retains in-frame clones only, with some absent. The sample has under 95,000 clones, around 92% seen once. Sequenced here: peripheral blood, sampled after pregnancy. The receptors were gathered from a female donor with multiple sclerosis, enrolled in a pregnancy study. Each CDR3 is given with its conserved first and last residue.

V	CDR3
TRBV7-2	CASSYTHWDKEAFF
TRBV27	CASSPGLSSSSYEQYF
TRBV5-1	CASSQTGDNSPLHF
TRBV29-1	CSVLGQGREKLFF
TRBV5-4	CASMTDGSNQPQHF
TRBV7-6	CASSRTLSLSYEQYF
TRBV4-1	CASSQVGVLNTEAFF
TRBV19	CASSIVVRVTANVLTF
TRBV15	CATSRDYGAYSNQPQHF
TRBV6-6	CASSYSPGENYEQYF
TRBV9	CASSPGGSPIYEQYF
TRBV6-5	CASSYSTGGAYEQYF
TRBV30	CAWSHRRTSGGSETQYF
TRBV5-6	CASSISGGASDTQYF
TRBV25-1	CASSEYPWRAFF
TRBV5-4	CASSLMGGGGQLNQPQHF
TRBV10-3	CAISELAGTTDTQYF
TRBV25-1	CASSEGLTGYTF
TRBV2	CASRTGDNYGYTF
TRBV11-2	CASSFGPGVIYGYTF
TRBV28	CASSSQLDSPLHF
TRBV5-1	CASSLIAPNEAFF
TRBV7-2	CASSFIQQETQYF
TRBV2	CASSASGGQIHEQYF
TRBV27	CASSPGGVAGTSSYEQYF
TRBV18	CASSPPGQGNYGYTF
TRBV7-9	CASSLDSSSGLEQYF
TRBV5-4	CASSKDLFTSWPNEQFF